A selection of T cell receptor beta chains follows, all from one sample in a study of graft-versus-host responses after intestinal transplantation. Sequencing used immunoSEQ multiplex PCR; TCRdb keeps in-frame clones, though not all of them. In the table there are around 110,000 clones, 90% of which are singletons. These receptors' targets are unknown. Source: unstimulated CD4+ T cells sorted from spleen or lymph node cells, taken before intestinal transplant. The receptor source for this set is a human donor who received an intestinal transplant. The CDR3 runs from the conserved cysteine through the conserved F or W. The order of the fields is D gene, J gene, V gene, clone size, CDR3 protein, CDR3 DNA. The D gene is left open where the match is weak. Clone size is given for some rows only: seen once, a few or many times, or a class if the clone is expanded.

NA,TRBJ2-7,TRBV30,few,CAWARGEIYEQYF,TGTGCCTGGGCCCGCGGGGAAATCTACGAGCAGTACTTC
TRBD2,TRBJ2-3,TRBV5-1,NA,CASSYPTSGVLAGGPRVGTQYF,TGCGCCAGCAGCTATCCAACCTCTGGGGTACTAGCGGGAGGCCCACGAGTTGGTACGCAGTATTTT
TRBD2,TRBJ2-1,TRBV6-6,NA,CATLGTSAYNEQFF,TGTGCCACCCTCGGGACTAGCGCCTACAATGAGCAGTTCTTC
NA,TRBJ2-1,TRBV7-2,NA,CASSLGGLRVGGAYNEQFF,TGTGCCAGCAGCCTAGGGGGACTCAGGGTTGGGGGAGCCTACAATGAGCAGTTCTTC
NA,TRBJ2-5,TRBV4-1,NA,CASSQGGVNQETQYF,TGCGCCAGCAGCCAAGGGGGGGTCAACCAAGAGACCCAGTACTTC
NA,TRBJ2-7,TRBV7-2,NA,CASSLEGGAGYEQYF,TGTGCCAGCAGCTTAGAAGGGGGAGCAGGGTACGAGCAGTACTTC
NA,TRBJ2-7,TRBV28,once,CASNPPGSGYEQYF,TGTGCCAGCAACCCACCCGGGAGCGGCTACGAGCAGTACTTC
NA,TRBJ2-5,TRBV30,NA,CAWSVRRERVEETQYF,TGTGCCTGGAGTGTAAGGAGGGAGAGGGTCGAAGAGACCCAGTACTTC
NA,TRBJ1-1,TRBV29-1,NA,CSVATVNTEAFF,TGCAGCGTAGCTACAGTGAACACTGAAGCTTTCTTT
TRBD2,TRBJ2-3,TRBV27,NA,CASSSTRTSGTQYF,TGTGCCAGCAGTTCCACACGGACTAGCGGTACGCAGTATTTT
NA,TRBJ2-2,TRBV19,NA,CASSITGLMNTGELFF,TGTGCCAGTAGTATAACCGGACTAATGAACACCGGGGAGCTGTTTTTT
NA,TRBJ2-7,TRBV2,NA,CASSDGPGRAYEQYF,TGTGCCAGCAGTGATGGCCCTGGCAGGGCCTACGAGCAGTACTTC
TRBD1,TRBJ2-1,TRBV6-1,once,CASRPGQGARKQFF,TGTGCCAGCAGGCCGGGACAGGGGGCACGGAAGCAGTTCTTC
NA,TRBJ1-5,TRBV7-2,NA,CASSFSVNQPQHF,TGTGCCAGCAGCTTTAGCGTCAATCAGCCCCAGCATTTT
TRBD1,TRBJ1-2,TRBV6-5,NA,CASSRQGSYGYTF,TGTGCCAGCAGTCGACAGGGGTCGTATGGCTACACCTTC
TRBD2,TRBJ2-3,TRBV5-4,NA,CASSLGGRRIAGLTDTQYF,TGTGCCAGCAGCTTGGGGGGCCGCCGCATAGCGGGTCTCACAGATACGCAGTATTTT
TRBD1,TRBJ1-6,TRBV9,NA,CASSVDPITGGSPLHF,TGTGCCAGCAGCGTCGACCCAATTACAGGGGGTTCACCCCTCCACTTT
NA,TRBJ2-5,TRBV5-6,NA,CASSLRSGVVETQYF,TGTGCCAGCAGCTTGAGATCGGGAGTCGTGGAGACCCAGTACTTC
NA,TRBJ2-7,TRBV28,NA,CASSPGQGTASYEQYF,TGTGCCAGCAGTCCAGGTCAAGGAACCGCTTCCTACGAGCAGTACTTC
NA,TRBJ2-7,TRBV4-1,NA,CASSRPETSYEQYF,TGCGCCAGCAGCCGGCCCGAAACTAGCTACGAGCAGTACTTC
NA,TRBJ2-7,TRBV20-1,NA,CSARRVYEQYF,TGCAGTGCTAGGCGGGTCTACGAGCAGTACTTC
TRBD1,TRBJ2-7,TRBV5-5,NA,CASSATGGAYHEQYF,TGTGCCAGCAGCGCTACAGGGGGCGCTTACCACGAGCAGTACTTC
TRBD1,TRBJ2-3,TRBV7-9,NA,CASRNRTGGGGDTQYF,TGTGCCAGCAGAAACCGGACAGGGGGAGGTGGAGATACGCAGTATTTT
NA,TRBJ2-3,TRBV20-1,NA,CSARRTDTQYF,TGCAGTGCCCGGCGGACAGATACGCAGTATTTT
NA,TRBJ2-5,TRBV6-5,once,CASSYSSARWTQYF,TGTGCCAGCAGTTACTCATCTGCGCGGTGGACCCAGTACTTC
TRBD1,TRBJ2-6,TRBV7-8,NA,CASSLREGGQGHSGANVLTF,TGTGCCAGCAGCTTACGGGAGGGGGGACAGGGGCACTCTGGGGCCAACGTCCTGACTTTC
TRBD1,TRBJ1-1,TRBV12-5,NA,CAEPDRVNTEAFF,TGTGCTGAACCGGACAGGGTGAACACTGAAGCTTTCTTT
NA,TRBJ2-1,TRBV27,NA,CASSSRGTVYNEQFF,TGTGCCAGCTCCTCCCGGGGGACAGTCTACAATGAGCAGTTCTTC
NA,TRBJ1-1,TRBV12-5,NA,CASGSGLKNTEAFF,TGTGCTAGTGGCTCGGGACTCAAGAACACTGAAGCTTTCTTT
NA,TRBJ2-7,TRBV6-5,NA,CASKGLGDEQYF,TGTGCCAGCAAGGGCCTAGGGGACGAGCAGTACTTC
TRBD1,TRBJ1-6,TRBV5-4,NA,CASSLPGTANSPLHF,TGTGCCAGCAGCTTGCCCGGGACAGCCAATTCACCCCTCCACTTT
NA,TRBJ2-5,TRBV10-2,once,CASGWGPARETQYF,TGCGCCAGCGGATGGGGCCCAGCGCGAGAGACCCAGTACTTC
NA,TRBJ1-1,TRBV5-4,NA,CASQSGGGMAEAFF,TGTGCCAGCCAATCGGGGGGTGGGATGGCTGAAGCTTTCTTT
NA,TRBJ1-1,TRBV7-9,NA,CASSGGGNTEAFF,TGTGCCAGCAGCGGCGGGGGCAACACTGAAGCTTTCTTT
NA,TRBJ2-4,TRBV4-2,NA,CASSQVLAMTKNIQYF,TGTGCCAGCAGCCAAGTCCTAGCGATGACCAAAAACATTCAGTACTTC
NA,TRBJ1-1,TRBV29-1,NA,CSAIRELNTEAFF,TGCAGCGCCATAAGGGAGTTGAACACTGAAGCTTTCTTT
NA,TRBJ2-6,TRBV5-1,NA,CASSRTGPGRANVLTF,TGCGCCAGCAGCCGGACTGGCCCGGGTCGGGCCAACGTCCTGACTTTC
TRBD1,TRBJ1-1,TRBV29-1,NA,CSVGPKLASGGTFF,TGCAGCGTTGGCCCGAAACTAGCCTCAGGGGGAACTTTCTTT
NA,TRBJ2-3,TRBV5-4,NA,CASNSYYTDTQYF,TGTGCCAGCAACTCTTACTACACAGATACGCAGTATTTT
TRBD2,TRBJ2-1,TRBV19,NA,CASSLPGGGASYNEQFF,TGTGCCAGTAGTCTTCCGGGAGGAGGGGCGTCCTACAATGAGCAGTTCTTC
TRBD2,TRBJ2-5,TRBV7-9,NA,CASSFGLVGETQYF,TGTGCCAGCAGCTTCGGACTAGTTGGGGAGACCCAGTACTTC
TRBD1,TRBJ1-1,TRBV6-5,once,CASSTGDRLGTEAFF,TGTGCCAGCAGTACCGGGGACAGGCTCGGGACTGAAGCTTTCTTT
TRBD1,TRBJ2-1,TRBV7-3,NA,CASSPTGVYNEQFF,TGTGCCAGCAGCCCTACAGGGGTTTACAATGAGCAGTTCTTC
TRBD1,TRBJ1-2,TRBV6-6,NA,CASSLRQGDNYGYTF,TGTGCCAGCAGCCTCCGACAGGGGGATAACTATGGCTACACCTTC
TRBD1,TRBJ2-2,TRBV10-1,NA,CASSSGQGTSGELFF,TGCGCCAGCAGTTCGGGACAGGGGACGTCCGGGGAGCTGTTTTTT
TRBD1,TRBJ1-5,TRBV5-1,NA,CASSLRQGDQPQHF,TGCGCCAGCAGCCTACGACAGGGGGATCAGCCCCAGCATTTT
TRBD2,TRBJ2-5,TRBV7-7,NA,CASSLDGLAGETQYF,TGTGCCAGCAGCTTAGATGGACTAGCGGGAGAGACCCAGTACTTC
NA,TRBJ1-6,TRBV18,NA,CASSPAAANSPLHF,TGTGCCAGCTCACCAGCGGCAGCAAATTCACCCCTCCACTTT
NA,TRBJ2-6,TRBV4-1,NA,CASSQTVTGANVLTF,TGCGCCAGCAGCCAAACAGTTACTGGGGCCAACGTCCTGACTTTC